This passage covers 32 T cell receptor beta chains from one sample sequenced in a study of blood T cell repertoires in COVID-19. TCRdb keeps only in-frame clones here, not all; method: immunoSEQ multiplex PCR. The sample carries about 76,000 clones, approximately 89% recorded once. Sequences were obtained from peripheral blood. The receptors were gathered from a man aged 50 to 60 with active COVID-19.

V usage is TRBV7-2 and J usage is TRBJ2-2; D ambiguous. The CDR3 extends over 13 amino acids. The germline gives CDR1 SGHTA, CDR2 FQGNSA. Trimming left V 4 bases short and J 1 base short, with 4 bases between. The DNA of the CDR3 is TGTGCCAGCAGCTACAAGAACACCGGGGAGCTGTTTTTT. Protein sequence: CASSYKNTGELFF.

This clone was counted a single time. The gene calls are TRBV9 and TRBJ1-6, with D perhaps matching TRBD1 (5 bases). Germline CDR1 and CDR2: SGDLS and YYNGEE. This CDR3 is built from 16 residues. V was pared by 0 bases and J by 6 bases, with 13 bases between. The CDR3 nucleotides read TGTGCCAGCAGCGTAGGAATTCCAGGGCGTAATTCACCCCTCCACTTT. This codes for CASSVGIPGRNSPLHF.

The chain combines TRBV28 with TRBJ1-1, with 11 bases that match TRBD1. There are 17 residues in the CDR3. Trimming cost V 4 bases and J 5 bases; bases outside gene matches: 12. The germline V gene has CDR1 MDHEN and CDR2 SYDVKM. The CDR3 is CASSYTTGTGGGTEAFF. The CDR3 nucleotides read TGTGCCAGCAGTTATACCACCGGGACAGGGGGTGGGACTGAAGCTTTCTTT.

The genes are TRBV7-2 and TRBJ1-5, with D unclear. The CDR3 is 15 amino acids. CDR1 is SGHTA and CDR2 is FQGNSA in the germline V gene. Trimming removed 6 bases from V and 0 bases from J, with 12 bases in between. The CDR3 spells CASSYIPNSNQPQHF. The DNA of the CDR3 is TGTGCCAGCAGTTACATTCCGAATAGCAATCAGCCCCAGCATTTT.

The gene calls are TRBV27 and TRBJ1-5; possibly TRBD1 for D (5 bases). The ends were cut back, 3 bases at V and 8 bases at J, with 17 bases in the middle. The CDR3 contains 15 residues. Per germline, CDR1 MNHEY and CDR2 SMNVEV (reference sequence). The CDR3 bases are TGTGCCAGCAGTTTCACAGGTACCAAAGGGAAGCCCCAGCATTTT. This sequence encodes CASSFTGTKGKPQHF.

The chain carries TRBV4-3 and TRBJ2-7, with D maybe TRBD2 (6 bases). The CDR3 has 13 residues. The ends were cut back, 4 bases at V and 0 bases at J, with 7 bases in the middle. Per the germline V gene, CDR1 is LGHNA and CDR2 is YSLEER. The CDR3 reads CASSRDFSYEQYF. The CDR3 region has the DNA TGCGCCAGCAGCCGGGACTTCTCCTACGAGCAGTACTTC.

V gene TRBV2 combines with J gene TRBJ2-4; a possible D gene is TRBD2 (6 bases). V was shortened by 2 bases and J by 5 bases, with 13 bases between the two germline ends. This CDR3 is 15 amino acids long. The germline gives CDR1 SNHLY, CDR2 FYNNEI. The CDR3 here is CASSEIVLAENIQYF. The CDR3 nucleotides read TGTGCCAGCAGTGAAATTGTACTAGCTGAAAACATTCAGTACTTC.

The chain joins TRBV7-2 to TRBJ1-2, with 8 bases lining up with TRBD1. Unmatched junction bases numbered 14, after V lost 3 bases and J lost 8 bases. The CDR3 sequence is 16 residues long. The V gene's germline CDR1 is SGHTA and CDR2 FQGNSA. DNA for the CDR3: TGTGCCAGCAGCTTCTTCAGGACAGGGCAAAGTCTGGGCTACACCTTC. Amino acid sequence: CASSFFRTGQSLGYTF.

The rearrangement joins TRBV12-3 or TRBV12-4 to TRBJ2-3; D may be TRBD2 (5 bases). The germline V and J ends were trimmed by 6 bases and 3 bases, with 7 bases remaining between them. CDR3 size: 12 residues. The CDR3 DNA is TGTGCCAGCAGCTCGGGAACAGATACGCAGTATTTT. It specifies CASSSGTDTQYF.

This sequence joins TRBV3-1 (or the pseudogene TRBV3-2) and TRBJ1-1; 7 nucleotides agree with TRBD1. The J segment lost 10 bases and the V segment lost 2 bases, leaving 7 bases of the junction unmatched. There are 13 residues in the CDR3. Germline V gives CDR1 LGHDT, CDR2 YNNKEL (reference sequence). The CDR3 here is CASSQTQGYGAFF. The CDR3 DNA sequence: TGTGCCAGCAGCCAAACACAGGGGTACGGAGCTTTCTTT.

This chain joins TRBV9 and TRBJ2-2, with 7 bases aligning to TRBD1. Losses at the gene ends were 0 bases for V and 1 base for J; bases not matched to a gene: 3. Germline-derived CDR1 and CDR2 are SGDLS and YYNGEE. This CDR3 spans 16 amino acids. DNA of the CDR3: TGTGCCAGCAGCGTAGCGGCAGGGGGGAACACCGGGGAGCTGTTTTTT. It specifies CASSVAAGGNTGELFF.

This clone appeared once. V usage is TRBV6-5 and J usage is TRBJ1-6; no reliable D call. Germline V gene data show CDR1 as MNHEY and CDR2 as SVGAGI. The CDR3 totals 12 residues. V was clipped by 2 bases and J by 10 bases, with 6 bases between them. The CDR3 coding sequence is TGTGCCAGCAGTTACGGCAGGTCACCCCTCCACTTT. It yields the protein CASSYGRSPLHF.

CDR3 DNA sequence: TGTGCCAGCAGCTTATCCGATGGGGGCCCAACCTACAATGAGCAGTTCTTC. It codes for CASSLSDGGPTYNEQFF. The chain joins TRBV7-2 to TRBJ2-1, with D perhaps TRBD1 (6 bases). CDR3 length: 17 residues. Looked up from germline, CDR1 is SGHTA and CDR2 is FQGNSA. The germline V and J ends were trimmed by 2 bases and 2 bases, with 16 bases remaining between them.

Turning to this clone: One junction end disagrees with the germline gene, perhaps due to a read error. The chain is built from TRBV6-5 and TRBJ2-3, with D perhaps matching TRBD1 (6 bases). Per the germline V gene, CDR1 is MNHEY and CDR2 is SVGAGI. The CDR3 totals 15 residues. The CDR3 DNA sequence: TGTGCCAGCAGATACTCCGGGACAACCACAGATACGCAGTATTTT. This sequence encodes CASRYSGTTTDTQYF.

With regard to this clone: Compared with germline, one end of the junction differs, possibly owing to a read error. The chain recombines TRBV6-5 with TRBJ1-2, with TRBD1 identical over 7 bases. Germline assignment: CDR1 MNHEY and CDR2 SVGAGI. The CDR3 is 13 amino acids. CDR3 sequence (DNA): TGTGCCGGCAGTCCCACAGGGGACTATGGCTACACCTTC. Protein: CAGSPTGDYGYTF.

This chain links TRBV5-1 with TRBJ2-7; 7 nucleotides line up with TRBD1. V shed 3 bases, J shed 0 bases, and the junction held 6 bases outside the gene matches. Germline V CDR1 and CDR2: SGHRS, YFSETQ. The CDR3 runs 15 residues. The CDR3 sequence is CASSSGTALSYEQYF. DNA of the CDR3: TGCGCCAGCAGCTCTGGGACAGCTCTCTCCTACGAGCAGTACTTC.

The chain has TRBV5-1 and TRBJ2-3; 13 positions match TRBD2. The ends lost 4 bases at V and 0 bases at J; junction bases unmatched: 5. There are 17 residues in the CDR3. Per germline, CDR1 SGHRS and CDR2 YFSETQ. CDR3 sequence: CASSRLAGGPSTDTQYF. In DNA form, the CDR3 reads TGCGCCAGCAGCCGACTAGCGGGGGGACCTAGCACAGATACGCAGTATTTT.

The chain recombines TRBV5-1 with TRBJ1-2; D uncertain. Trimming left V 0 bases short and J 2 bases short, with 5 bases between. CDR1 is SGHRS and CDR2 is YFSETQ in the germline V gene. The CDR3 has 13 residues. The chain's CDR3 is CASSLGENYGYTF. The CDR3 coding sequence is TGCGCCAGCAGCTTGGGAGAAAACTATGGCTACACCTTC.

The chain couples TRBV28 to TRBJ2-1; 14 nucleotides match TRBD2. V was pared by 6 bases and J by 3 bases, with 4 bases of the junction left unmatched. Germline assignment: CDR1 MDHEN and CDR2 SYDVKM. The CDR3 is made up of 16 amino acids. CDR3 nucleotide sequence: TGTGCCAGCAGCCGACTAGCGGGAGGGTTCTACAATGAGCAGTTCTTC. Translating gives CASSRLAGGFYNEQFF.

CDR3 coding DNA: TGTGCCAGCAGTGGACAGGGACTAGCGGGGACAGATACGCAGTATTTT. Encoded protein: CASSGQGLAGTDTQYF. J is TRBJ2-3 and V is TRBV13; TRBD2 matches at 13 bases. This CDR3 spans 16 amino acids. Germline trimming cut 6 bases from V and 3 bases from J; bases unmatched to any gene: 6. Germline V gives CDR1 PRHDT, CDR2 FYEKMQ (reference sequence).

The chain couples TRBV5-6 to TRBJ1-6; 9 positions match TRBD1. J gave up 7 bases and V 3 bases, and 8 bases lay outside the gene matches. The length of the CDR3 is 16 residues. Germline V CDR1 and CDR2: SGHDT, YYEEEE. CDR3 coding DNA: TGTGCCAGCAGCTCTGCGACAGGGGGTTGGAATTCACCCCTCCACTTT. Protein product: CASSSATGGWNSPLHF.

This clone has a single count. The rearrangement uses TRBV10-3 and TRBJ1-2; the D is unclear. Between the trimmed V and J ends, which lost 2 bases and 3 bases, there was a span of 10 bases. Germline loops: CDR1 ENHRY, CDR2 SYGVKD. CDR3 length: 14 residues. CDR3 sequence: CAISEGTEYYGYTF. The CDR3 DNA sequence: TGTGCCATCAGTGAGGGAACAGAGTACTATGGCTACACCTTC.

The chain carries TRBV7-2 and TRBJ2-3; tentatively, D is TRBD1 (6 bases). CDR1 and CDR2 from the germline V gene are SGHTA and FQGNSA. This CDR3 region has 14 residues. Trimming removed 5 bases from V and 6 bases from J, with 15 bases in between. In nucleotides, the CDR3 is TGTGCCAGCAGCCAACTAACAGGGACGGATACGCAGTATTTT. This gives the protein CASSQLTGTDTQYF.

The V call is TRBV3-1 (or the pseudogene TRBV3-2), the J call TRBJ1-2; 10 positions match TRBD1. CDR1 LGHDT and CDR2 YNNKEL come from the germline V gene (reference sequence). J was trimmed by 8 bases and V by 3 bases; bases with no gene match: 6. This CDR3 has 14 residues. CDR3 protein: CASSQVDRGKGYTF. CDR3 DNA: TGTGCCAGCAGCCAGGTGGACAGGGGGAAGGGCTACACCTTC.

The genes are TRBV5-1 and TRBJ1-1; D perhaps matches TRBD1 (5 bases). This CDR3 contains 13 residues. The V end was cut by 4 bases, the J end by 0 bases, with 7 bases between. Per germline, CDR1 SGHRS and CDR2 YFSETQ. The CDR3 DNA sequence: TGCGCCAGCAGCGGGGGGTTGAACACTGAAGCTTTCTTT. This codes for CASSGGLNTEAFF.

CDR3 in DNA: TGTGCCAGCAGCTTGGGGACTAGCGGTTGGTACGAGCAGTACTTC. Encoded protein: CASSLGTSGWYEQYF. The rearrangement joins TRBV5-6 to TRBJ2-7; 10 positions match TRBD2. V trimming: 0 bases; J trimming: 4 bases; junction bases outside the gene matches: 4. The CDR3 extends over 15 amino acids. CDR1 is SGHDT and CDR2 is YYEEEE in the germline V gene.

V usage is TRBV5-8 and J usage is TRBJ1-2; 8 bases are a match to TRBD1. The germline gives CDR1 SGHTS, CDR2 YDEGEE. With 4 bases clipped from V and 7 bases from J, the junction kept 12 bases outside the gene matches. The CDR3 consists of 15 residues. The CDR3: CASSGDRGAFSGYTF. CDR3 in DNA: TGTGCCAGCAGCGGCGACAGGGGCGCCTTCTCTGGCTACACCTTC.

This chain connects TRBV28 to TRBJ1-3, with D perhaps TRBD1 (6 bases). With 3 bases removed from V and 4 bases from J, the gap between germline ends came to 13 bases. The germline V gene encodes CDR1 MDHEN and CDR2 SYDVKM. CDR3 length equals 15 residues. The CDR3 nucleotides read TGTGCCAGCAGTTTTAGCGGGCAGGGGGGAAACACCATATATTTT. Protein sequence: CASSFSGQGGNTIYF.

This clone has only one observation. This chain links TRBV19 with TRBJ2-3; perhaps TRBD1 as D (5 bases). Germline V lookup: CDR1 LNHDA, CDR2 SQIVND (reference sequence). The V and J ends lost 11 bases and 0 bases respectively, with 15 bases between them. This CDR3 region has 14 residues. The CDR3 nucleotides read TGTGCCGCAAAACAGGAGCCTAGCACAGATACGCAGTATTTT. Protein sequence: CAAKQEPSTDTQYF. The variable domain in full, completed from reference TRBV19 and TRBJ2-3, reads DGGITQSPKYLFRKEGQNVTLSCEQNLNHDAMYWYRQDPGQGLRLIYYSQIVNDFQKGDIAEGYSVSREKKESFPLTVTSAQKNPTAFYLCAAKQEPSTDTQYFGPGTRLTVL.

This clone showed up just once. CDR3 DNA: TGTGCCAGCAGCTCGGGGGGGACAGGGCTTGAAAAACTGTTTTTT. This codes for CASSSGGTGLEKLFF. The rearrangement uses TRBV5-8 and TRBJ1-4, with 9 bases matching TRBD1. J was trimmed by 7 bases and V by 3 bases; bases with no gene match: 7. Germline assignment: CDR1 SGHTS and CDR2 YDEGEE. The CDR3 is made up of 15 amino acids.

The J gene is TRBJ2-7, the V gene TRBV6-2 or TRBV6-3; 11 nucleotides line up with TRBD1. The V gene end was trimmed by 2 bases and the J gene end by 3 bases; junction bases not matched to a gene: 3. The CDR3 sequence is 15 residues long. CDR1 MNHEY and CDR2 SVGEGT come from the germline V gene. CDR3 nucleotide sequence: TGTGCCAGCAGTTACACGGGGACAGGGGGCTACGAGCAGTACTTC. Translating gives CASSYTGTGGYEQYF.

The J gene is TRBJ2-5, the V gene TRBV10-1; 14 bases map to TRBD2. This CDR3 comprises 15 residues. Unmatched junction bases numbered 3, after V lost 4 bases and J lost 5 bases. From germline, CDR1 is WNHNN and CDR2 SYGVQD (reference sequence). In nucleotides, the CDR3 is TGCGCCAGCAGTGGGGGACTAGCGGGAGAGGAGACCCAGTACTTC. Its translation: CASSGGLAGEETQYF.